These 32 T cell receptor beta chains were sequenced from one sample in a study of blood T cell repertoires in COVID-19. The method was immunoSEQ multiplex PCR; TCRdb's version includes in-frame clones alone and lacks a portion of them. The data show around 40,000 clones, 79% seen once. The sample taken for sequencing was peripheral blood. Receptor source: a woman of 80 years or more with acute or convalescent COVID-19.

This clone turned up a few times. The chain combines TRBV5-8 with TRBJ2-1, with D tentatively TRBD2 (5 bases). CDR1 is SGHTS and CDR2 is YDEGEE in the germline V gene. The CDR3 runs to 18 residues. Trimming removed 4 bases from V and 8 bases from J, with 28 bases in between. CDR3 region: CASSLSLRSRRIPDEQFF. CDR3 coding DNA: TGTGCCAGCAGCCTCAGTTTGAGGAGCCGGAGGATTCCAGATGAGCAGTTCTTC.

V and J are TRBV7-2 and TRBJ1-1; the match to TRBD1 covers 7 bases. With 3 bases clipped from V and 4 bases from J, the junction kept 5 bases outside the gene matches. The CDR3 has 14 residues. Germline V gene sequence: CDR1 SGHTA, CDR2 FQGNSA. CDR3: CASSFLTGITEAFF. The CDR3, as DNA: TGTGCCAGCAGCTTTTTGACAGGGATCACTGAAGCTTTCTTT.

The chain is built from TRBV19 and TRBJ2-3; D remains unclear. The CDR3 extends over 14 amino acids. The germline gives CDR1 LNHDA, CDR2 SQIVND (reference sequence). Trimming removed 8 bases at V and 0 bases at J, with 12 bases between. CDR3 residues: CASQQLLSTDTQYF. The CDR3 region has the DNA TGTGCCAGTCAACAGCTGCTGAGCACAGATACGCAGTATTTT.

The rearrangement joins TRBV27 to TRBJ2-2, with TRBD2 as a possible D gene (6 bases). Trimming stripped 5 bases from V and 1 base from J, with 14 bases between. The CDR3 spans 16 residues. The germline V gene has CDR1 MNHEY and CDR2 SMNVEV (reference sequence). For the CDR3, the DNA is TGTGCCAGCAGTCCCGGGACTGCGAGGAACACCGGGGAGCTGTTTTTT. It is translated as CASSPGTARNTGELFF.

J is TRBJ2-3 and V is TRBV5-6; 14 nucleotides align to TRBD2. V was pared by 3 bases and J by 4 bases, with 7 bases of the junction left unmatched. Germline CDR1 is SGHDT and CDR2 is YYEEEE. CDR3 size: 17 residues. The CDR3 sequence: CASSWARLAGGPDTQYF. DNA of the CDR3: TGTGCCAGCAGCTGGGCCCGACTAGCGGGAGGGCCAGATACGCAGTATTTT.

The CDR3 spells CASRGVLYNSPLHF. CDR3 in DNA: TGTGCCAGCAGAGGAGTACTCTATAATTCACCCCTCCACTTT. The J gene is TRBJ1-6, the V gene TRBV14, with D unresolved. V was shortened by 6 bases and J by 3 bases, with 9 bases between the two germline ends. The V gene's germline CDR1 is SGHDN and CDR2 FVKESK. The length of the CDR3 is 14 residues.

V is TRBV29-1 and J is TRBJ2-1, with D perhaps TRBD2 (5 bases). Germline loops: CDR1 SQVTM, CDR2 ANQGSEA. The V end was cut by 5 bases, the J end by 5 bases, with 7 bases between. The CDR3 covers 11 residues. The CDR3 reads CSVSRDNEQFF. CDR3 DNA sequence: TGCAGCGTTTCGCGGGACAATGAGCAGTTCTTC.

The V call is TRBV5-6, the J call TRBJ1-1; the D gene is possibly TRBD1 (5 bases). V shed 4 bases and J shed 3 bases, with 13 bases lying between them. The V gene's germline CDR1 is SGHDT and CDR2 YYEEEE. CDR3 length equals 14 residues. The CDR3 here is CASSPGGRYTEAFF. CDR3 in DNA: TGTGCCAGCAGCCCTGGGGGGAGATACACTGAAGCTTTCTTT. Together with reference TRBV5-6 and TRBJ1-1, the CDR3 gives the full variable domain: DAGVTQSPTHLIKTRGQQVTLRCSPKSGHDTVSWYQQALGQGPQFIFQYYEEEERQRGNFPDRFSGHQFPNYSSELNVNALLLGDSALYLCASSPGGRYTEAFFGQGTRLTVV.

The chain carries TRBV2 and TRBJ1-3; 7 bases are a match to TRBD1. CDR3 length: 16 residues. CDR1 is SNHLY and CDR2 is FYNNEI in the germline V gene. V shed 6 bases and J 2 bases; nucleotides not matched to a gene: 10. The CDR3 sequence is CASSDHQDRPGNTIYF. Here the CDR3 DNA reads TGTGCCAGCAGCGATCACCAGGACAGGCCTGGAAACACCATATATTTT.

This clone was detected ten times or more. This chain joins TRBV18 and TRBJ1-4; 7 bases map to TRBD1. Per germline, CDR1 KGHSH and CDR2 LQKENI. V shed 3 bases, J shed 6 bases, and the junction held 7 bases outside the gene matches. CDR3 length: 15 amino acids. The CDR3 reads CASSPFGTVDEKLFF. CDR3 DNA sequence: TGTGCCAGCTCACCCTTCGGGACAGTTGATGAAAAACTGTTTTTT.

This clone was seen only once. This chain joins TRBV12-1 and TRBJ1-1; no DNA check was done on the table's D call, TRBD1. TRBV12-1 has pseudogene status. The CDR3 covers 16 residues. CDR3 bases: TGTGCCAGCAGCTCAGTAACAGGGGCGCAGGGGACTGAAGCTTTCTTT. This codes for CASSSVTGAQGTEAFF.

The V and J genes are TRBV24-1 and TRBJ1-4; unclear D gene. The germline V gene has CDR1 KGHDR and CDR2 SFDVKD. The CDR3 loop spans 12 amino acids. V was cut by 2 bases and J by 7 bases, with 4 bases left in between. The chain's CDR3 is CATSDYGEKLFF. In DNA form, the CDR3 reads TGTGCCACCAGTGATTACGGTGAAAAACTGTTTTTT.

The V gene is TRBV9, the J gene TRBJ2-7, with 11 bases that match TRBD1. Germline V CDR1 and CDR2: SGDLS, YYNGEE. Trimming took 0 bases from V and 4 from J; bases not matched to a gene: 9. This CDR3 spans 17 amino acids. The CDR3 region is CASSVGMGDRGKYEQYF. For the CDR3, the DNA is TGTGCCAGCAGCGTAGGTATGGGGGACAGGGGGAAATACGAGCAGTACTTC.

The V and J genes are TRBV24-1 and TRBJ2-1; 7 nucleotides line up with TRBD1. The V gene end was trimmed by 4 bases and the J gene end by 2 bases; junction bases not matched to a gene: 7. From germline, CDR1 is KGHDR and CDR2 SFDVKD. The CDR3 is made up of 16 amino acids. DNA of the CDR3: TGTGCCACCAGTGACAGCCGACAGGGTACCTACAATGAGCAGTTCTTC. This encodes CATSDSRQGTYNEQFF.

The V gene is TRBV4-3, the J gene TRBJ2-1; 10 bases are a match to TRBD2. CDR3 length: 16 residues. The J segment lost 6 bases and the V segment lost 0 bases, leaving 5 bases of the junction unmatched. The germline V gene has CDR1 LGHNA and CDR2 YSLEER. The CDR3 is CASSQEWASGGNEQFF. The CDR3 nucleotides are TGCGCCAGCAGCCAAGAATGGGCTAGCGGGGGCAATGAGCAGTTCTTC.

CDR3 in amino acids: CATIIPFRGGAGREAFF. CDR3 DNA: TGTGCCACCATCATACCCTTTCGGGGGGGCGCAGGGCGTGAAGCTTTCTTT. The rearrangement links TRBV24-1 to TRBJ1-1; D perhaps matches TRBD1 (6 bases). The CDR3 is 17 amino acids. Germline V CDR1 and CDR2: KGHDR, SFDVKD. Trimming pared 8 bases from V and 7 bases from J, leaving 28 bases between.

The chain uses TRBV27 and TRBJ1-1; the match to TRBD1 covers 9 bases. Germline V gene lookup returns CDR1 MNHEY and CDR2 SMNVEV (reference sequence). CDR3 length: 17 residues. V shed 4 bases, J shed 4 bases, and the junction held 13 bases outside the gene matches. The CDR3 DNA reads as TGTGCCAGCAGTTCTGTCAGACAGGGGGGTTTAACCACTGAAGCTTTCTTT. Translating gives CASSSVRQGGLTTEAFF.

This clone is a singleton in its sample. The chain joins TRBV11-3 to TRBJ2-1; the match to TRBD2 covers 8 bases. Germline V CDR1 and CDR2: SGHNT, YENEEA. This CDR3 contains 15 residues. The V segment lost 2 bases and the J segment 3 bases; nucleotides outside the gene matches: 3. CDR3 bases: TGTGCCAGCAGCTTAACCAGCGGGGGCTACAATGAGCAGTTCTTC. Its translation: CASSLTSGGYNEQFF. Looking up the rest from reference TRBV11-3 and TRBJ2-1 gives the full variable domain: EAGVVQSPRYKIIEKKQPVAFWCNPISGHNTLYWYLQNLGQGPELLIRYENEEAVDDSQLPKDRFSAERLKGVDSTLKIQPAELGDSAVYLCASSLTSGGYNEQFFGPGTRLTVL.

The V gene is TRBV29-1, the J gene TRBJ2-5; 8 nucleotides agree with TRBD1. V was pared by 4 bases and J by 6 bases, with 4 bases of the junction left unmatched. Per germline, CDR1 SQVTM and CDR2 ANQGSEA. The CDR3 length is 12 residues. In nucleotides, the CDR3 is TGCAGCGTTGCGACAGGGGCACAGACCCAGTACTTC. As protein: CSVATGAQTQYF.

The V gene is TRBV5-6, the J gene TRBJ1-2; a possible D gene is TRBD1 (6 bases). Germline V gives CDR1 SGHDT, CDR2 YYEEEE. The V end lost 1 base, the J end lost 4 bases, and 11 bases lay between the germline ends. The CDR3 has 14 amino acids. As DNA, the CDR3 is TGTGCCAGCAGCTTGCAGGGGTCTACCTATGGCTACACCTTC. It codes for CASSLQGSTYGYTF.

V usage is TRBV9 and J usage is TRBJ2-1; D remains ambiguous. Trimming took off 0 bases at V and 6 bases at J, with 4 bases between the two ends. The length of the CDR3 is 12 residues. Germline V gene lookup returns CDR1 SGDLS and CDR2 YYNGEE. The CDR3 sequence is CASSVAFNEQFF. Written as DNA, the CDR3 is TGTGCCAGCAGCGTAGCTTTCAATGAGCAGTTCTTC. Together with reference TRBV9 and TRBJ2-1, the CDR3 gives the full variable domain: DSGVTQTPKHLITATGQRVTLRCSPRSGDLSVYWYQQSLDQGLQFLIQYYNGEERAKGNILERFSAQQFPDLHSELNLSSLELGDSALYFCASSVAFNEQFFGPGTRLTVL.

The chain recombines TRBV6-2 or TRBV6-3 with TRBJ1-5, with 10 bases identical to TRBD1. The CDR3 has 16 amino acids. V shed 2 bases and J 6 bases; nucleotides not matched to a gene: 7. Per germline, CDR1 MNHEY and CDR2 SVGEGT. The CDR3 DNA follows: TGTGCCAGCAGTTACGGACAGGGGGGGTTCGGTCAGCCCCAGCATTTT. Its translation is CASSYGQGGFGQPQHF.

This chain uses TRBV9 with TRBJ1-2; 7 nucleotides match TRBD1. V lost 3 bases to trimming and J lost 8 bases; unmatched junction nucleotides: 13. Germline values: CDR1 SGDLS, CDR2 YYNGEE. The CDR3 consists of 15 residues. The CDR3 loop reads CASSETGLPPGGYTF. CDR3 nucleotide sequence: TGTGCCAGCAGCGAGACAGGGTTACCCCCGGGAGGCTACACCTTC.

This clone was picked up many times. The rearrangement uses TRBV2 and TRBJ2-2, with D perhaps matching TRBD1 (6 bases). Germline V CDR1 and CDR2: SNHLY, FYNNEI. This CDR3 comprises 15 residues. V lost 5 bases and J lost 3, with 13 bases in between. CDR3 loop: CASSPTGHDTGELFF. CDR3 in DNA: TGTGCCAGCAGTCCCACGGGACATGACACCGGGGAGCTGTTTTTT.

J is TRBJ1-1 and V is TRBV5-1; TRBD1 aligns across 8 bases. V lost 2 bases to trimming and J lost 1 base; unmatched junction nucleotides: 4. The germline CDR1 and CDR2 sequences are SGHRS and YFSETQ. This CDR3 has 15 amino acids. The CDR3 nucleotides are TGCGCCAGCAGCTTTACCGGGACAGGGAACACTGAAGCTTTCTTT. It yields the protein CASSFTGTGNTEAFF.

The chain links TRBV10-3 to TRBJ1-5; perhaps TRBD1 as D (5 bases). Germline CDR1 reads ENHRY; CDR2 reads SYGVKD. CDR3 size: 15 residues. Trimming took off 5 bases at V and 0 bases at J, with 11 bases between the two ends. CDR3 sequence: CAISKDNYSNQPQHF. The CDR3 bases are TGTGCCATCAGTAAGGACAATTATAGCAATCAGCCCCAGCATTTT.

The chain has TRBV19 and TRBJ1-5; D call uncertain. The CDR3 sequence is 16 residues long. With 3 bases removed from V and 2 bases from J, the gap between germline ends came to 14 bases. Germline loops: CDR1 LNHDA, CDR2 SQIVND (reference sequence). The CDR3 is CASSIWAGRGNQPQHF. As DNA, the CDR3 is TGTGCCAGTAGTATTTGGGCAGGTCGTGGCAATCAGCCCCAGCATTTT.

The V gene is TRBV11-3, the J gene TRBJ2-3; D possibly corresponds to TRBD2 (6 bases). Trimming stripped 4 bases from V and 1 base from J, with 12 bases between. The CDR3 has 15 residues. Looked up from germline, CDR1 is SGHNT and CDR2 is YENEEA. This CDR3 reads CASSSRSGGTDTQYF. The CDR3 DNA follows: TGTGCCAGCAGCTCCCGTTCGGGGGGCACAGATACGCAGTATTTT.

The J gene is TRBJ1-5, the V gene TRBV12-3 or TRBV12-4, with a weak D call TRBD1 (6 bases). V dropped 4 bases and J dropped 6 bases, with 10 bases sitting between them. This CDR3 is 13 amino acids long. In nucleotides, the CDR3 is TGTGCCAGCAGTTCCAGGGGCGGTCAGCCCCAGCATTTT. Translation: CASSSRGGQPQHF.

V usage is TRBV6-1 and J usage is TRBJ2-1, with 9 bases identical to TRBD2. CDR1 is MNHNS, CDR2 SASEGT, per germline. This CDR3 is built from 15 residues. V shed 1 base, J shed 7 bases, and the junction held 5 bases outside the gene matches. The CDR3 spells CASSEGLAGLNEQFF. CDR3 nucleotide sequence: TGTGCCAGCAGTGAAGGTCTAGCGGGGCTTAATGAGCAGTTCTTC.

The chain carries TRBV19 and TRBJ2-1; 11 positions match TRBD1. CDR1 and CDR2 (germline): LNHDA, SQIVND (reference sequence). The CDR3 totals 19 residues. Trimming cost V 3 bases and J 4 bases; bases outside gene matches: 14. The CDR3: CASSMLARAGTGGYNEQFF. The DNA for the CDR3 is TGTGCCAGTAGTATGCTAGCCCGCGCCGGGACAGGGGGGTACAATGAGCAGTTCTTC.

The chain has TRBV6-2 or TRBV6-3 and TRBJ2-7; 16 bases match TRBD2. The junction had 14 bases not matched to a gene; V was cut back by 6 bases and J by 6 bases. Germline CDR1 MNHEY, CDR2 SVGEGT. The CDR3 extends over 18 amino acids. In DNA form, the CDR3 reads TGTGCCAGCAGCCGTGGGACTAGCGGGAGGGCCCGAGATATCGAGCAGTACTTC. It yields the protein CASSRGTSGRARDIEQYF.